This T cell receptor beta chain was recovered during a study of shared clonotypes between healthy human individuals. A deep-level run was used for the assay. TCRdb's table, derived via immunoSEQ multiplex PCR, lists solely in-frame clones and lacks some. The table lists around 1.5 million clones, 98% of them singletons. A note on this clone: What it recognizes is unknown.

The study separated CD4+ cells into CD45RA+ naive and CD45RA-negative memory subsets. Germline V gene data show CDR1 as KGHSH and CDR2 as LQKENI. Trimming stripped 0 bases from V and 0 bases from J, with 13 bases between. This CDR3 has 17 residues. Notes on the study in general: Deeper or shallower sequencing was expected to change how clonotypes are shared among donors.

This receptor was identified in a man aged 25-40 years in good health. Source material: naive CD4+ T cells sorted from blood. Subset noted: CD45RA+ positively selected. The chain has TRBV18 and TRBJ2-3; the D gene is possibly TRBD1 (6 bases). The CDR3 region is CASSPPKQGPSTDTQYF. As DNA, the CDR3 is TGTGCCAGCTCACCACCGAAGCAGGGGCCTAGCACAGATACGCAGTATTTT.